This TCR beta chain was sequenced for a study of blood T cell repertoires in COVID-19 (dated by TCRdb to 2018 to 2020). General notes on the study: Collaborator samples came from the United States, Italy and Spain and covered acute and convalescent phases of COVID-19. The material from the prospective study consisted of cDNA or gDNA derived from T cells, B-cell-depleted T cells, or PBMCs. Subjects who had been exposed to COVID-19, were actively infected with it, or had recovered from it provided the deeply sampled blood TCRbeta repertoires that made up the dataset. A de-identified subject ID, COVID-19 status, age in years and sex were almost always included in the sample metadata. HLA class I and class II types, where available, came from metadata supplied by the sample provider rather than from assay-based typing. The repertoires were made available in a free public database intended to serve as a resource for research on the immune response to SARS-CoV-2. The samples were drawn from two sources: the first 160 participants of the ongoing ImmuneRACE study, and 1,254 subjects contributed by 6 global collaborators.

TCRbeta CDR3 regions were amplified from genomic DNA by means of the immunoSEQ Assay, a bias-controlled multiplex PCR. The source study handled its data this way. Nucleated cell counts per sample were estimated from amplification of reference gene primers within the assay. To quantify the absolute abundance of each unique TCRbeta CDR3 rearrangement, sequence reads were collapsed and filtered. For each sample, productive Simpson clonality was calculated as the square root of Simpson's diversity index across productive rearrangements. The table was pulled from immuneACCESS by TCRdb, which kept in-frame rearrangements only. Such tables lose some clones; where checked, under half of the loss comes from unresolved V genes, and the rest has no known cause. V and J calls and clone size are as listed in that table; D and trimming were resolved from the DNA. The sample table shows about 63,000 clones, and around 80% are seen once. The ten top clones hold 32% of the sample.

Regarding this clone: Its antigen remains undetermined. No base qualities exist here, and no much larger clone lies one base off it.

Trimmed from V: 5 bases; trimmed from J: 13 bases; junction bases lacking a gene match: 12. Via the germline V gene (reference sequence), CDR1 is LNHDA and CDR2 SQIVND. From the cysteine up to the phenylalanine, the CDR3 has a length of 14 residues. The kept DNA is CDR3 alone, 42 bases in frame from the first base. General study outcomes and caveats: Clinical and demographic metadata were provided uncurated, with the amount varying by source and participant.

Each collaborating institution followed its own protocols to collect whole blood in K2EDTA tubes. Collaborator samples were shipped for TCRbeta analysis as frozen whole blood, isolated PBMCs, or DNA extracted from either sample type. What was sequenced was peripheral blood. This clonotype originated in a human donor in a cohort sampled during active COVID-19. The chain uses TRBV19 and TRBJ2-4; 9 central nucleotides agree with TRBD2. The CDR3 region has the sequence CASSPRGREEGQYF. The nucleotide sequence reads as follows: TGTGCCAGTAGTCCCCGCGGGAGGGAAGAGGGCCAGTACTTC.